This T cell receptor beta chain stems from a study of blood T cell repertoires in COVID-19. Across the whole study: From the United States, Italy and Spain came samples of acute and convalescent COVID-19. T cells, B-cell-depleted T cells, or PBMCs provided the cDNA or gDNA that served as material.

In the original processing: Quantification of nucleated cells was approximated via reference gene primer amplification. Libraries were prepared by immunoSEQ multiplex PCR; TCRdb keeps only in-frame clonotypes and omits some of them. V, J and clone size derive from that table, while D and trimming were established from the DNA sequence. The sample gives approximately 280,000 clones, approximately 85% of which show up once; 8% to 13% is in the top ten. The V and J ends lost 8 bases and 0 bases respectively, with 8 bases between them. This CDR3 spans 13 amino acids. Per the germline V gene, CDR1 is SNHLY and CDR2 is FYNNEI.

The rearrangement uses TRBV2 and TRBJ2-1; D uncertain. The clonotype comes from a woman between 65 and 79 years old with acute or convalescent COVID-19. Sequencing input: peripheral blood. This chain's CDR3 is CASLASSYNEQFF. The CDR3 nucleotides read TGTGCCAGCTTGGCCTCCTCCTACAATGAGCAGTTCTTC. Supplemented by reference TRBV2 and TRBJ2-1, the full variable domain reads EPEVTQTPSHQVTQMGQEVILRCVPISNHLYFYWYRQILGQKVEFLVSFYNNEISEKSEIFDDQFSVERPDGSNFTLKIRSTKLEDSAMYFCASLASSYNEQFFGPGTRLTVL.